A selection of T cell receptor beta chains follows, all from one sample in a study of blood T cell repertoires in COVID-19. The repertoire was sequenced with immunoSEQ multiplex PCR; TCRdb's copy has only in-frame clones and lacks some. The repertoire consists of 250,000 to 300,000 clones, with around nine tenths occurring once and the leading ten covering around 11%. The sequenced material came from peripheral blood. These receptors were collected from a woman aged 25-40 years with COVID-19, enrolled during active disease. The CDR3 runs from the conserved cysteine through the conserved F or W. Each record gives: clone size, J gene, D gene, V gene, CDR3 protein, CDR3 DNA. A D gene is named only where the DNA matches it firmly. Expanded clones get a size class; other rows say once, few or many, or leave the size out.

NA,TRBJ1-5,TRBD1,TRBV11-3,CASSLGTGGNQPQHF,TGTGCCAGCAGCTTAGGGACAGGGGGCAATCAGCCCCAGCATTTT
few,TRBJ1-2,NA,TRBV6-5,CATRTGRGYGYTF,TGTGCCACCAGGACGGGTAGAGGCTATGGCTACACCTTC
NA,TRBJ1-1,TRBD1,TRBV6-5,CASSQRQGWNTEAFF,TGTGCCAGCAGTCAACGACAGGGGTGGAACACTGAAGCTTTCTTT
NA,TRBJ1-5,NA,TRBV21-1,CASSATGGQGKYQPQHF,TGTGCCAGCAGCGCAACAGGGGGACAGGGGAAGTATCAGCCCCAGCATTTT
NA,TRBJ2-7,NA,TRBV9,CASSFRGDGYEQYF,TGTGCCAGCAGCTTCCGGGGAGACGGGTACGAGCAGTACTTC
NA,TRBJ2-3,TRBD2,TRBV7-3,CASSLMTSGSDTQYF,TGTGCCAGCAGCTTAATGACTAGCGGGAGCGATACGCAGTATTTT
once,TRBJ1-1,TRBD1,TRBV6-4,CASSERGQTEAFF,TGTGCCAGCAGTGAAAGGGGGCAGACTGAAGCTTTCTTT
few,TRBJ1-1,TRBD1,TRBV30,CAHRDRGDREAFF,TGTGCCCACCGGGACAGGGGGGACAGGGAAGCTTTCTTT
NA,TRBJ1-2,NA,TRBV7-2,CASSRVQTYGYTF,TGTGCCAGCAGCCGGGTCCAGACTTATGGCTACACCTTC
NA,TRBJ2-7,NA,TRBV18,CASSETSSYEQYF,TGTGCCAGCTCAGAGACTAGCTCCTACGAGCAGTACTTC
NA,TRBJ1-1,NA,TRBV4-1,CASSQSQGIVTEAFF,TGCGCCAGCAGCCAATCCCAGGGGATCGTCACTGAAGCTTTCTTT
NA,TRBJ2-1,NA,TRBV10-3,CAITDRPAGTEQFF,TGTGCCATCACGGACCGCCCCGCGGGGACTGAGCAGTTCTTC
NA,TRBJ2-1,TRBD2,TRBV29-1,CSGERGHNEQFF,TGCAGCGGAGAGCGGGGCCACAATGAGCAGTTCTTC
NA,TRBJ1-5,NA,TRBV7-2,CASSLVQRQPQHF,TGTGCCAGCAGCTTAGTGCAGAGGCAGCCCCAGCATTTT
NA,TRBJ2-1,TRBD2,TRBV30,CAWMWRTSSQYNEQFF,TGTGCCTGGATGTGGCGGACTAGTTCCCAATACAATGAGCAGTTCTTC
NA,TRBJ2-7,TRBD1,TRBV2,CASSGPGGHEQYF,TGTGCCAGCAGTGGTCCAGGGGGCCACGAGCAGTACTTC
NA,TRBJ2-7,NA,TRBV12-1,CASSSHSPGEHSYEQYF,TGTGCCAGCAGCTCCCACTCTCCAGGGGAGCACTCCTACGAGCAGTACTTC
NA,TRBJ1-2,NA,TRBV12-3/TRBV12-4,CASSLGGEGGYTF,TGTGCCAGCAGTCTGGGCGGCGAGGGAGGCTACACCTTC
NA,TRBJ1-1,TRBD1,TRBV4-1,CASNQGVGGDTEAFF,TGCGCCAGCAACCAGGGGGTAGGGGGAGATACTGAAGCTTTCTTT
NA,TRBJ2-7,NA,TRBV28,CASSSPYRGTPSYEQYF,TGTGCCAGCAGTTCCCCTTACCGAGGGACACCTTCCTACGAGCAGTACTTC
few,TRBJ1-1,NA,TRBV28,CASSRTAYTEAFF,TGTGCCAGCAGTCGGACAGCCTACACTGAAGCTTTCTTT
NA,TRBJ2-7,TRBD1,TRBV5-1,CASSLRTGAMNYEQYF,TGCGCCAGCAGCCTCCGGACAGGGGCGATGAACTACGAGCAGTACTTC
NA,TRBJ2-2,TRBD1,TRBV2,CASSADRGRTGELFF,TGTGCCAGCAGTGCGGACAGGGGAAGAACCGGGGAGCTGTTTTTT
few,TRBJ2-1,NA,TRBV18,CASSPGIADEQFF,TGTGCCAGCTCACCCGGGATAGCAGATGAGCAGTTCTTC
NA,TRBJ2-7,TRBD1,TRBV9,CASSVALGQGWEQYF,TGTGCCAGCAGCGTAGCTTTAGGACAGGGGTGGGAGCAGTACTTC
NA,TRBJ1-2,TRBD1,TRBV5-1,CASSPRTGVYGYTF,TGCGCCAGCAGCCCCCGGACAGGGGTATATGGCTACACCTTC